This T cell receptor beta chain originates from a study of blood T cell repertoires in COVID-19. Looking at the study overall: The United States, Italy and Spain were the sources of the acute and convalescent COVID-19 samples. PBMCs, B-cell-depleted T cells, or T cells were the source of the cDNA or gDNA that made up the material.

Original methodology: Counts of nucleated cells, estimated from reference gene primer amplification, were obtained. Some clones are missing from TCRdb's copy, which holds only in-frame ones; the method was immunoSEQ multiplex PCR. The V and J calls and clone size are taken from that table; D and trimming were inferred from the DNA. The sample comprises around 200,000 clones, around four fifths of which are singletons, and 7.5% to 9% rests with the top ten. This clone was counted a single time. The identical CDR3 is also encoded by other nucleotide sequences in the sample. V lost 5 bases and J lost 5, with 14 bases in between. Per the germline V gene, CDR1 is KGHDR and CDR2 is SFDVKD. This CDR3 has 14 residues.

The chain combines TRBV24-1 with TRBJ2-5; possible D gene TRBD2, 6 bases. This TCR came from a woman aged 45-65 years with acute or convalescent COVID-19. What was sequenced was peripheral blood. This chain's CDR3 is CATSAGRAGETQYF. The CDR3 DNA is TGTGCCACCAGTGCCGGGAGAGCAGGGGAGACCCAGTACTTC.